A selection of T cell receptor beta chains follows, all from one sample in a study of blood T cell repertoires in COVID-19. Assay used: immunoSEQ multiplex PCR; TCRdb lists only in-frame clones, some missing. The table shows 50,000 or so clones, with 70% to 90% occurring only once. What was sequenced was peripheral blood. The receptor source for this set is an elderly man with acute or convalescent COVID-19. Both conserved end residues are part of each CDR3. The D gene is left open where the match is weak. A row's size may be missing; if present it is once, few, many or a size class.

.	.	TRBV30	TRBJ1-4	CAWSVEQGYNEKLFF	TGTGCCTGGAGTGTGGAGCAGGGGTATAATGAAAAACTGTTTTTT
.	.	TRBV7-2	TRBJ2-2	CASSSQGGDTGELFF	TGTGCCAGCAGTTCCCAGGGGGGAGACACCGGGGAGCTGTTTTTT
.	.	TRBV11-2	TRBJ2-5	CASSSEETQYF	TGTGCCAGCAGCTCGGAAGAGACCCAGTACTTC
.	.	TRBV2	TRBJ1-6	CGTRDGRNSPLHF	TGCGGGACCCGGGACGGGAGAAATTCACCCCTCCACTTT
TRBD2	few	TRBV9	TRBJ2-3	CASSVELAGPTDTQYF	TGTGCCAGCAGCGTAGAACTAGCGGGGCCCACAGATACGCAGTATTTT
.	.	TRBV6-5	TRBJ1-1	CASILRGGAEAFF	TGTGCCAGCATACTCAGGGGAGGGGCTGAAGCTTTCTTT
TRBD2	once	TRBV5-6	TRBJ2-5	CASSFPGTSGQETQYF	TGTGCCAGCAGCTTTCCCGGGACTAGCGGACAAGAGACCCAGTACTTC
.	.	TRBV5-1	TRBJ1-6	CASSLAGGENSPLHF	TGCGCCAGCAGCTTGGCGGGAGGGGAGAATTCACCCCTCCACTTT
TRBD1	.	TRBV7-2	TRBJ2-7	CASSLDGGQGYEQYF	TGTGCCAGCAGCTTAGACGGGGGACAGGGCTACGAGCAGTACTTC
.	once	TRBV12-1	TRBJ2-7	CASSLRASGDYEQYF	TGTGCCAGCAGCTTAAGGGCTAGCGGGGACTACGAGCAGTACTTC
TRBD2	.	TRBV7-2	TRBJ2-3	CASSLTSGAITRNTQYF	TGTGCCAGCAGCTTGACTAGCGGGGCGATAACTCGTAATACGCAGTATTTT
TRBD1	.	TRBV18	TRBJ1-4	CASSPLTGANEKLFF	TGTGCCAGCTCACCCCTGACAGGGGCTAATGAAAAACTGTTTTTT
TRBD2	.	TRBV6-2/TRBV6-3	TRBJ2-1	CASSMTSGGTNEQFF	TGTGCCAGCAGTATGACTAGCGGGGGGACCAATGAGCAGTTCTTC
.	.	TRBV6-2/TRBV6-3	TRBJ1-6	CASSYRSSYNSPLHF	TGTGCCAGCAGTTATAGGAGCTCCTATAATTCACCCCTCCACTTT
TRBD2	few	TRBV7-9	TRBJ2-1	CASSLGLAKANEQFF	TGTGCCAGCAGCTTAGGACTAGCGAAAGCCAATGAGCAGTTCTTC
TRBD1	few	TRBV12-3/TRBV12-4	TRBJ2-1	CASSWTGQGEQFF	TGTGCCAGCAGTTGGACAGGCCAGGGTGAGCAGTTCTTC
.	.	TRBV4-2	TRBJ2-3	CASSQGSSITDTQYF	TGTGCCAGCAGCCAAGGCTCTAGCATTACAGATACGCAGTATTTT
TRBD1	.	TRBV2	TRBJ1-6	CASRPGQGHSPLHF	TGTGCCAGCAGACCGGGACAGGGACATTCACCCCTCCACTTT
TRBD1	once	TRBV6-5	TRBJ2-2	CASSPRGTQTGELFF	TGTGCCAGCAGCCCCAGGGGGACCCAAACCGGGGAGCTGTTTTTT
TRBD1	.	TRBV2	TRBJ2-5	CASSRDRGEETQYF	TGTGCCAGCAGTCGGGACAGGGGGGAAGAGACCCAGTACTTC
.	once	TRBV11-2	TRBJ1-2	CASSLLAGGYGYTF	TGTGCCAGCAGCTTGCTCGCCGGGGGCTATGGCTACACCTTC
TRBD1	.	TRBV5-4	TRBJ2-2	CASSRQSGGRTGELFF	TGTGCCAGCAGCCGCCAGTCAGGGGGAAGGACCGGGGAGCTGTTTTTT
.	.	TRBV12-3/TRBV12-4	TRBJ2-7	CASSSTASYEQYF	TGTGCCAGCAGTTCGACAGCCTCCTACGAGCAGTACTTC
.	.	TRBV4-1	TRBJ1-1	CASSQQGSGVSTEAFF	TGCGCCAGCAGCCAACAGGGATCGGGAGTGAGCACTGAAGCTTTCTTT
TRBD1	.	TRBV28	TRBJ1-1	CASSPTGVGNTEAFF	TGTGCCAGCAGTCCTACAGGGGTTGGGAACACTGAAGCTTTCTTT
TRBD1	.	TRBV7-9	TRBJ2-3	CASSSTGDHTDTQYF	TGTGCCAGCAGCTCGACAGGGGATCACACAGATACGCAGTATTTT
TRBD1	.	TRBV14	TRBJ1-2	CASSRDRGYGYTF	TGTGCCAGCAGCCGGGACAGGGGGTATGGCTACACCTTC
TRBD1	.	TRBV7-3	TRBJ2-1	CASSLTGQGPYNEQFF	TGTGCCAGCAGCTTAACCGGACAGGGCCCGTACAATGAGCAGTTCTTC